Below, 10 T cell receptor beta chains from the same sample are listed, as sequenced in a study of CD8 T cells in Susac syndrome. A quantity of roughly 0.5 to 1 ug RNA underwent reverse transcription using random hexamers. TCRdb used MiXCR to reprocess the immunoSEQ multiplex PCR reads, holding one entry per CDR3 protein. The sample has about 120,000 distinct CDR3 sequences; 85% to 95% are singletons. What was sequenced was CD4+ T cells from PBMCs. These receptors were taken from a human donor with multiple sclerosis.

The chain couples TRBV6-1 to TRBJ1-1; no clear D gene. Germline-derived CDR1 and CDR2 are MNHNS and SASEGT. V was trimmed by 4 bases and J by 3 bases, leaving 12 bases between them. This CDR3 has 14 amino acids. Here the CDR3 reads CASSGNTVYTEAFF. CDR3 coding DNA: TGTGCCAGCAGTGGAAATACAGTTTACACTGAAGCTTTCTTT.

The V gene is TRBV30, the J gene TRBJ1-5; no definite D call. CDR3 length equals 15 residues. V was pared by 5 bases and J by 0 bases, with 14 bases between. Germline V gene data show CDR1 as GTSNPN and CDR2 as SVGIG (reference sequence). The CDR3 here is CAWAEGGNSNQPQHF. CDR3 DNA: TGTGCCTGGGCTGAGGGAGGGAATAGCAATCAGCCCCAGCATTTT.

This clonotype turned up a few times. V and J are TRBV11-2 and TRBJ1-6; no firm D call. This CDR3 is 12 amino acids long. V dropped 4 bases and J dropped 7 bases, with 5 bases sitting between them. In germline, CDR1 is SGHAT, CDR2 FQNNGV. The CDR3 coding sequence is TGTGCCAGCAGCTACACAAATTCACCCCTCCACTTT. Encoded protein: CASSYTNSPLHF.

The chain uses TRBV18 and TRBJ1-1; possible D gene TRBD1, 5 bases. Trimming left V 4 bases short and J 4 bases short, with 16 bases between. CDR1 and CDR2 (germline): KGHSH, LQKENI. The CDR3 spans 15 residues. The CDR3 protein is CASSQGVAVGTEAFF. The CDR3 DNA follows: TGTGCCAGCTCACAAGGGGTGGCTGTGGGCACTGAAGCTTTCTTT. Supplemented by reference TRBV18 and TRBJ1-1, the full variable domain reads NAGVMQNPRHLVRRRGQEARLRCSPMKGHSHVYWYRQLPEEGLKFMVYLQKENIIDESGMPKERFSAEFPKEGPSILRIQQVVRGDSAAYFCASSQGVAVGTEAFFGQGTRLTVV.

The chain joins TRBV12-3 or TRBV12-4 to TRBJ2-7; D is ambiguous. The V and J ends lost 5 bases and 3 bases respectively, with 8 bases between them. CDR3 length: 12 residues. Written as DNA, the CDR3 is TGTGCCAGCAGTCCAGAGGTCTACGAGCAGTACTTC. Protein: CASSPEVYEQYF.

The V and J genes are TRBV2 and TRBJ2-4, with TRBD2 as a possible D gene (6 bases). Trimming shortened V by 8 bases and J by 0 bases, and 20 bases separated the two germline ends. Per the germline V gene, CDR1 is SNHLY and CDR2 is FYNNEI. The CDR3 loop spans 17 amino acids. The chain's CDR3 is CASHPLGLFSAKNIQYF. The CDR3 coding sequence is TGTGCCAGCCACCCGCTGGGACTCTTTTCAGCCAAAAACATTCAGTACTTC.

This clonotype was seen a handful of times. The genes are TRBV7-2 and TRBJ1-1, with D possibly matching TRBD1 (5 bases). Germline CDR1 SGHTA, CDR2 FQGNSA. V shed 6 bases and J shed 0 bases, with 8 bases lying between them. There are 13 residues in the CDR3. The CDR3 region is CASSRGMNTEAFF. The CDR3 DNA reads TGTGCCAGCAGTCGGGGCATGAACACTGAAGCTTTCTTT.

The chain carries TRBV2 and TRBJ1-1; D may be TRBD1 (5 bases). The CDR3 length is 18 residues. Trimming shortened V by 5 bases and J by 4 bases, and 26 bases separated the two germline ends. Per the germline V gene, CDR1 is SNHLY and CDR2 is FYNNEI. For the CDR3, the DNA is TGTGCCAGCAGTCATAACCTTCTCAGGGAGCTAGGGGTCACTGAAGCTTTCTTT. Its protein product is CASSHNLLRELGVTEAFF.

The chain has TRBV7-2 and TRBJ1-1; D unclear. Germline V gene data show CDR1 as SGHTA and CDR2 as FQGNSA. The V gene lost 1 base and the J gene lost 4 bases, with 7 bases spanning the gap. The CDR3 contains 13 residues. The CDR3 sequence: CASSLGQLTEAFF. The CDR3 region has the DNA TGTGCCAGCAGCTTAGGGCAGCTCACTGAAGCTTTCTTT.

DNA for the CDR3: TGCGCCAGCAGCTTGGAGGGACAGGGTAATGGCTACACCTTC. This sequence encodes CASSLEGQGNGYTF. The chain uses TRBV5-1 and TRBJ1-2; TRBD1 aligns across 9 bases. Germline CDR1 and CDR2: SGHRS and YFSETQ. With 0 bases clipped from V and 6 bases from J, the junction kept 3 bases outside the gene matches. The CDR3 has 14 residues. Using reference TRBV5-1 and TRBJ1-2 for the parts outside the CDR3, the full variable domain is KAGVTQTPRYLIKTRGQQVTLSCSPISGHRSVSWYQQTPGQGLQFLFEYFSETQRNKGNFPGRFSGRQFSNSRSEMNVSTLELGDSALYLCASSLEGQGNGYTFGSGTRLTVV.